One T cell receptor (beta chain) is described in this entry. The CDR3 contains 14 residues. With 7 bases removed from V and 10 bases from J, the gap between germline ends came to 17 bases. Germline V gene lookup returns CDR1 ENHRY and CDR2 SYGVKD. These data originate in a study of T cell responses to AZD1222 COVID-19 vaccine. Profiling relied on immunoSEQ multiplex PCR, and the TCRdb table lists in-frame clones only, not all of them. The table records 100,000 to 150,000 clones, 75% to 85% of them present only once. The source is an adult who received the AZD1222 COVID-19 vaccine. The material sequenced was peripheral blood, taken 28 days after the second AZD1222 dose. The chain combines TRBV10-3 with TRBJ1-6; D is possibly TRBD1 (6 bases). CDR3 sequence (DNA): TGTGCCATCACCGAGGGACATACATTATCACCCCTCCACTTT. Encoded protein: CAITEGHTLSPLHF.